This TCR beta chain was identified in a study of CD8+ T cells in alopecia areata. Across the whole study: Treated individuals took tofacitinib by mouth, 5 to 10 mg twice daily. Percent of scalp involved defined treated patients' severity scores.

The germline V gene has CDR1 MNHEY and CDR2 SVGAGI. V was cut by 5 bases and J by 6 bases, with 5 bases left in between. The CDR3 runs 11 residues. RNA extraction and reverse transcription yielded cDNA as sequencing template. Sequencing was performed with immunoSEQ multiplex PCR; in TCRdb, only in-frame clones are kept and a portion is missing. The table has roughly 200,000 clones, 40% to 65% seen once. Treatment specified: oral pan-JAK inhibitor, 5-10 mg twice daily. PBMCs were stained for CD3, CD4 and CD8, and CD4+ and CD8+ T cells were sorted. J is TRBJ2-1 and V is TRBV6-5; D is uncertain. This sample comprised CD8+ T cells sorted from blood, obtained at week 24, from a patient treated with tofacitinib. This TCR came from a human donor with alopecia areata. The CDR3 is CASSQRNEQFF. CDR3 coding DNA: TGTGCCAGCAGTCAACGCAATGAGCAGTTCTTC.